The rows below give T cell receptor beta chains drawn from one sample of a study of blood T cell repertoires in COVID-19. The repertoire was sequenced with immunoSEQ multiplex PCR; TCRdb's copy has only in-frame clones and lacks some. The table has 150,000 to 200,000 clones, more than 80% seen once. Sequenced sample: peripheral blood. These receptors were taken from a human donor in a cohort sampled during active COVID-19. CDR3s include the opening cysteine and the closing phenylalanine or tryptophan. Only some rows state a clone size, as once, few, many or a class for expanded clones.

TRBV19	.	TRBJ1-2	CASSIREVGSGGYTF
TRBV25-1	.	TRBJ1-1	CASSEGGTTEAFF
TRBV30	.	TRBJ2-1	CAWNRGFSSYNEQFF
TRBV4-1	.	TRBJ2-3	CASSRGSGSTDTQYF
TRBV5-1	few	TRBJ2-5	CASSLEIAGAGLKTQYF
TRBV5-6	.	TRBJ2-6	CASSPDMGANVLTF
TRBV27	.	TRBJ2-5	CASSLGQTAETQYF
TRBV5-4	few	TRBJ1-2	CASSHRDSNYGYTF
TRBV5-1	.	TRBJ2-1	CASSPPGEEQFF
TRBV3-1/TRBV3-2	.	TRBJ2-7	CASSPNGFYEQYF
TRBV27	.	TRBJ2-1	CASSLRTGQTYNEQFF
TRBV29-1	few	TRBJ2-3	CSLGTGRADTQYF
TRBV19	.	TRBJ2-7	CASSISIAYEQYF
TRBV9	.	TRBJ1-3	CASSVQGNTIYF
TRBV28	.	TRBJ2-7	CAITPQVPHEQYF
TRBV19	.	TRBJ2-5	CASSPGNQETQYF
TRBV2	few	TRBJ1-1	CASRTTGGSQAFF
TRBV19	.	TRBJ1-1	CASNPSGLGNTEAFF
TRBV10-3	.	TRBJ1-1	CACLGGGLNTEAFF
TRBV7-2	few	TRBJ1-2	CASSLVSAGQARSGYTF
TRBV7-9	.	TRBJ1-3	CASSSQQDSSGNTIYF
TRBV24-1	.	TRBJ2-1	CATSDFSGGKKDEQFF
TRBV28	.	TRBJ1-2	CASAVAVPNYGYTF
TRBV29-1	once	TRBJ2-5	CSVDRGGLQETQYF
TRBV28	.	TRBJ1-1	CASSLRSDSLNTEAFF
TRBV23-1	.	TRBJ2-7	CASSQSGTTEEGAHEQYF
TRBV9	.	TRBJ1-2	CASSGLVGLIDGYTF
TRBV19	few	TRBJ1-2	CASMGGTPNYGYTF
TRBV6-6	.	TRBJ1-5	CASSPPPWQGGNQPQHF
TRBV30	few	TRBJ1-2	CAWSSGVGGYTF
TRBV6-5	few	TRBJ1-5	CASSYSTGRWPQHF
TRBV29-1	.	TRBJ2-2	CSVERGLAGVRGTGELFF
TRBV6-5	once	TRBJ2-2	CASSPRTGGTGELFF
TRBV2	few	TRBJ2-6	CASRPTSFPSGANVLTF
TRBV12-3/TRBV12-4	.	TRBJ2-5	CASSGEGTQYF
TRBV21-1	.	TRBJ2-1	CASSKLSTYNEQFF
TRBV28	.	TRBJ2-3	CASSPTGGGTDTQYF
TRBV7-9	.	TRBJ2-1	CASSSEGQLYNEQFF
TRBV7-2	.	TRBJ1-2	CASSPASTGPYGYTF
TRBV27	.	TRBJ2-7	CASSSGGTHEQYF
TRBV4-3	once	TRBJ1-2	CASSQDLQGGYGYTF
TRBV11-2	.	TRBJ2-1	CASSLPGRYNEQFF
TRBV7-2	.	TRBJ1-2	CASSLNRDGGYTF
TRBV7-3	.	TRBJ2-5	CASSLRDRETQYF
TRBV28	once	TRBJ2-5	CASSLTSRKTQYF
TRBV7-6	.	TRBJ2-1	CASSLGQGSSYNEQFF
TRBV11-2	.	TRBJ1-1	CASRYEYRINTEAFF
TRBV19	once	TRBJ1-2	CASSTPDRSYGYTF
TRBV28	.	TRBJ2-5	CASTRGLAGGYQETQYF
TRBV12-2	once	TRBJ2-1	CASRLAQGLAEYNEQFF
TRBV10-1	.	TRBJ2-1	CASSLGTEGENEQFF
TRBV2	.	TRBJ1-5	CASNRQNSNQPQHF
TRBV2	.	TRBJ2-5	CASSGTGRTETQYF
TRBV7-9	.	TRBJ1-1	CASSPRGPGTEAFF
TRBV6-5	.	TRBJ2-7	CASMEPAAGRYEQYF
TRBV11-2	.	TRBJ2-3	CASSPLVRGTDTQYF
TRBV27	.	TRBJ2-2	CASSKGQGDTGELFF
TRBV11-2	.	TRBJ2-5	CASSVTGGLETQYF
TRBV7-2	.	TRBJ1-5	CASSLRTGGFQPQHF